Listed below are T cell receptor beta chains from one sample, sequenced in a study of Ad26.COV2.S vaccination and SARS-CoV-2 variants. Assay used: immunoSEQ multiplex PCR; TCRdb lists only in-frame clones, some missing. In the table there are some 250,000 clones, around nine tenths of which are singletons. Material: peripheral blood, obtained in a trial of Ad26.COV2.S vaccine versus placebo. These receptor sequences come from a person aged 18-60 years who received the Ad26.COV2.S COVID-19 vaccine or a placebo. Both conserved end residues are part of each CDR3. D genes are given only for firm matches. Some rows have no size entry. The others give once, few or many, or a class for an expanded clone.

D	size	V	J	CDR3	DNA
.	few	TRBV5-4	TRBJ1-1	CASSPWGVDEAFF	TGTGCCAGCAGCCCTTGGGGGGTAGATGAAGCTTTCTTT
TRBD1	.	TRBV19	TRBJ2-7	CASRPRDRGRYEQYF	TGTGCCAGTAGGCCCCGGGACAGGGGGCGGTACGAGCAGTACTTC
.	.	TRBV12-3/TRBV12-4	TRBJ2-1	CASSLFGEQFF	TGTGCCAGCAGTTTATTTGGTGAGCAGTTCTTC
TRBD1	.	TRBV11-1	TRBJ2-5	CASSLWAGGPQETQYF	TGTGCCAGCAGCTTGTGGGCAGGGGGCCCCCAAGAGACCCAGTACTTC
TRBD2	.	TRBV7-2	TRBJ2-7	CASSLGVSGGTYEQYF	TGTGCCAGCAGCTTAGGGGTTAGCGGGGGCACCTACGAGCAGTACTTC
.	.	TRBV5-1	TRBJ1-2	CASSLGAQNNGYTF	TGCGCCAGCAGCTTGGGGGCCCAAAATAATGGCTACACCTTC
.	few	TRBV6-2/TRBV6-3	TRBJ2-7	CASSLTPRIWTESYEQYF	TGTGCCAGCAGTCTCACGCCACGAATATGGACAGAGTCCTACGAGCAGTACTTC
.	few	TRBV5-5	TRBJ1-2	CASSWGEGYGYTF	TGTGCCAGCAGCTGGGGGGAAGGGTATGGCTACACCTTC
.	few	TRBV7-9	TRBJ1-2	CASSSEGYTF	TGTGCCAGCAGCTCCGAGGGGTACACCTTC
TRBD2	once	TRBV9	TRBJ2-7	CASSVDYGRAYEQYF	TGTGCCAGCAGCGTAGATTACGGGAGGGCCTACGAGCAGTACTTC
.	.	TRBV7-2	TRBJ2-1	CASSFHGDEQFF	TGTGCCAGCAGCTTTCATGGCGATGAGCAGTTCTTC
.	.	TRBV19	TRBJ1-4	CASSSRVKGLFF	TGTGCCAGTAGTTCCCGGGTGAAAGGCCTGTTTTTT
TRBD2	.	TRBV7-2	TRBJ2-3	CASSLAGGPTDTQYF	TGTGCCAGCAGCTTAGCGGGAGGGCCAACAGATACGCAGTATTTT
TRBD1	.	TRBV6-2/TRBV6-3	TRBJ1-2	CASSYRQGIGYTF	TGTGCCAGCAGTTACAGACAGGGGATCGGCTACACCTTC
TRBD2	.	TRBV5-4	TRBJ2-7	CASSLGGTTLYEQYF	TGTGCCAGCAGCTTGGGTGGGACTACCCTCTACGAGCAGTACTTC
.	.	TRBV11-2	TRBJ2-5	CASSLRRAPRETQYF	TGTGCCAGCAGCTTGCGGCGGGCCCCCCGGGAGACCCAGTACTTC
TRBD1	.	TRBV5-5	TRBJ1-2	CASSIEKQGAEGYTF	TGTGCCAGCAGCATAGAAAAACAGGGGGCAGAGGGCTACACCTTC
TRBD1	.	TRBV3-1/TRBV3-2	TRBJ1-6	CASSQAFSSDRGYNSPLHF	TGTGCCAGCAGCCAAGCCTTTTCTTCGGACAGGGGATATAATTCACCCCTCCACTTT
TRBD2	.	TRBV4-1	TRBJ2-1	CASSQVLRGRAGNEQFF	TGCGCCAGCAGCCAAGTCTTACGCGGGAGGGCCGGCAATGAGCAGTTCTTC
.	.	TRBV4-2	TRBJ2-7	CASSQAQGTAYEQYF	TGTGCCAGCAGCCAAGCACAGGGTACCGCCTACGAGCAGTACTTC
.	.	TRBV5-1	TRBJ2-7	CASSLVGRFYEQYF	TGCGCCAGCAGCTTGGTCGGGAGATTTTACGAGCAGTACTTC
TRBD1	.	TRBV4-1	TRBJ2-3	CASSQGTGGPFTDTQYF	TGCGCCAGCAGCCAGGGCACAGGGGGGCCATTCACAGATACGCAGTATTTT
.	.	TRBV6-4	TRBJ1-2	CASSEGGYGYTF	TGTGCCAGCAGCGAAGGAGGCTATGGCTACACCTTC
.	.	TRBV27	TRBJ2-3	CASIPLVGWFTDTQYF	TGTGCCAGCATCCCTCTAGTAGGGTGGTTCACAGATACGCAGTATTTT
.	few	TRBV6-5	TRBJ2-7	CASRRTASSYEQYF	TGTGCCAGCAGGAGGACGGCCAGCTCCTACGAGCAGTACTTC
TRBD2	.	TRBV4-2	TRBJ2-7	CASSRTSGGQSYEQYF	TGTGCCAGCAGCCGGACTAGCGGGGGACAATCCTACGAGCAGTACTTC
TRBD2	.	TRBV7-3	TRBJ2-1	CASSPEGLAGYNEQFF	TGTGCCAGCAGCCCCGAGGGACTAGCGGGGTACAATGAGCAGTTCTTC
TRBD2	.	TRBV7-2	TRBJ2-3	CASSLLAGGPTDTQYF	TGTGCCAGCAGCTTACTAGCGGGAGGGCCCACAGATACGCAGTATTTT
.	.	TRBV19	TRBJ2-7	CASSMSRDPYEQYF	TGTGCCAGTAGTATGTCCAGGGACCCCTACGAGCAGTACTTC
.	.	TRBV28	TRBJ1-2	CASRQPIYGYTF	TGTGCCAGCCGACAGCCGATCTATGGCTACACCTTC
.	.	TRBV28	TRBJ1-1	CASSLGPLNTEAFF	TGTGCCAGCAGCCTTGGACCGCTGAACACTGAAGCTTTCTTT
.	.	TRBV18	TRBJ1-4	CASSPAPPLINEKLFF	TGTGCCAGCTCACCTGCCCCACCGCTGATTAATGAAAAACTGTTTTTT
TRBD2	.	TRBV7-9	TRBJ2-6	CASSVGLFPSSGANVLTF	TGTGCCAGCAGCGTGGGACTATTCCCAAGCTCTGGGGCCAACGTCCTGACTTTC
.	once	TRBV4-2	TRBJ1-1	CASSQEKVSSEAFF	TGTGCCAGCAGCCAGGAGAAGGTCTCCTCTGAAGCTTTCTTT
.	.	TRBV7-9	TRBJ2-7	CASSPRGSSYEQYF	TGTGCCAGCAGCCCCCGCGGCAGCTCCTACGAGCAGTACTTC
TRBD1	once	TRBV5-1	TRBJ1-6	CASSSRDRGTPLHF	TGCGCCAGCAGCTCCCGGGACAGGGGCACACCCCTCCACTTT
.	few	TRBV5-4	TRBJ1-2	CASSLAWGDGYTF	TGTGCCAGCAGCTTGGCCTGGGGAGATGGCTACACCTTC
.	.	TRBV7-3	TRBJ1-1	CASSSQGTEAFF	TGTGCCAGCAGCTCCCAGGGGACTGAAGCTTTCTTT
TRBD1	.	TRBV6-6	TRBJ1-5	CASSLSYPGQFPNQPQHF	TGTGCCAGCAGTCTATCCTACCCGGGACAGTTCCCCAATCAGCCCCAGCATTTT
TRBD1	.	TRBV5-1	TRBJ2-2	CASSLAQGTAGELFF	TGCGCCAGCAGCTTGGCCCAGGGGACAGCCGGGGAGCTGTTTTTT
.	.	TRBV28	TRBJ1-2	CASSLQVRESYGYTF	TGTGCCAGCAGTTTACAAGTCAGGGAATCCTATGGCTACACCTTC
.	few	TRBV5-6	TRBJ2-2	CASREGFPGELFF	TGTGCCAGCAGAGAGGGATTTCCCGGGGAGCTGTTTTTT
TRBD1	.	TRBV6-2/TRBV6-3	TRBJ1-2	CASSYSLGVRTGENYGYTF	TGTGCCAGCAGTTACTCGCTGGGTGTCAGGACAGGCGAAAACTATGGCTACACCTTC
.	once	TRBV4-1	TRBJ2-2	CASSQVYRVNTGELFF	TGCGCCAGCAGCCAAGTCTACAGGGTGAACACCGGGGAGCTGTTTTTT
TRBD2	.	TRBV4-1	TRBJ2-2	CASSQDPSGRSANTGELFF	TGCGCCAGCAGCCAAGATCCCAGCGGGAGGTCGGCGAACACCGGGGAGCTGTTTTTT
.	once	TRBV5-1	TRBJ2-7	CASTPVVGNEQYF	TGCGCCAGCACCCCGGTCGTGGGGAACGAGCAGTACTTC
.	.	TRBV5-1	TRBJ2-7	CASSSQGGSYEQYF	TGCGCCAGCAGCTCTCAGGGGGGATCCTACGAGCAGTACTTC
.	.	TRBV4-3	TRBJ1-1	CASSQADRAGSEAFF	TGCGCCAGCAGCCAAGCGGACCGCGCGGGGTCTGAAGCTTTCTTT
.	.	TRBV21-1	TRBJ1-1	CASSKRGLGNTEAFF	TGTGCCAGCAGCAAAAGGGGGTTGGGGAACACTGAAGCTTTCTTT
.	.	TRBV4-3	TRBJ2-1	CASSRSDQKLYNEQFF	TGCGCCAGCAGCCGATCGGACCAAAAGTTGTACAATGAGCAGTTCTTC
TRBD2	.	TRBV2	TRBJ2-7	CASSPGLAGVYEQYF	TGTGCCAGCAGCCCAGGACTAGCGGGAGTATACGAGCAGTACTTC